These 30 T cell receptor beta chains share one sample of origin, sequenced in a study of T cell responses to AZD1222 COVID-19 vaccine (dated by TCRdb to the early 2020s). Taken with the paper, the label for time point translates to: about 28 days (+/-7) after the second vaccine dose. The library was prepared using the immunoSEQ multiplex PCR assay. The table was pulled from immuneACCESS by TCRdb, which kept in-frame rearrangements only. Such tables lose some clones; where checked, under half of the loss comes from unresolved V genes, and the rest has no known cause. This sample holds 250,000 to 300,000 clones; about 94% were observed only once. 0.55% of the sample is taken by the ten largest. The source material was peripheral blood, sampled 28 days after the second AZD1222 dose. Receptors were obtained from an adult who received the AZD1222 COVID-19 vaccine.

Written as DNA, the CDR3 is TGTGCCAGCAGTTACTTCAGGGAAGACACTGAAGCTTTCTTT. It translates to CASSYFREDTEAFF. The chain is built from TRBV6-5 and TRBJ1-1, with a weak D call TRBD1 (5 bases). Germline V gene sequence: CDR1 MNHEY, CDR2 SVGAGI. The CDR3 is 14 residues long. The V end was cut by 1 base, the J end by 3 bases, with 9 bases between.

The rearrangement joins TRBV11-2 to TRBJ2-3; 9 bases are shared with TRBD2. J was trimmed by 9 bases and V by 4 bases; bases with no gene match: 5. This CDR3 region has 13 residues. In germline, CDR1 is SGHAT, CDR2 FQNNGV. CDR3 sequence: CASSSGLARTQYF. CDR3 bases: TGTGCCAGCAGCTCGGGACTAGCCAGGACGCAGTATTTT.

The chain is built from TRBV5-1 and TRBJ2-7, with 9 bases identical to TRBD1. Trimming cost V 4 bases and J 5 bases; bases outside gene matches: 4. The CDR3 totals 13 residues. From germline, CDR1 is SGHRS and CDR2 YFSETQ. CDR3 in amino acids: CASSRTGVNEQYF. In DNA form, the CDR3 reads TGCGCCAGCAGCCGGACAGGGGTGAACGAGCAGTACTTC. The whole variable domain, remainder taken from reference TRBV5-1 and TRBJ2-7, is KAGVTQTPRYLIKTRGQQVTLSCSPISGHRSVSWYQQTPGQGLQFLFEYFSETQRNKGNFPGRFSGRQFSNSRSEMNVSTLELGDSALYLCASSRTGVNEQYFGPGTRLTVT.

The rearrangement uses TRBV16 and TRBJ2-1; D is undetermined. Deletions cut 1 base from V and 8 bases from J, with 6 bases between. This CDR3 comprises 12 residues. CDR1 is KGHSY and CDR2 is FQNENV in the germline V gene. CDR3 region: CASSQLEDEQFF. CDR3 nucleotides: TGTGCCAGCAGCCAATTGGAAGATGAGCAGTTCTTC.

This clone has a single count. The CDR3 here is CASSSTGRDGYTF. The CDR3 coding sequence is TGTGCCAGCAGCTCGACAGGGAGAGATGGCTACACCTTC. The chain joins TRBV7-3 to TRBJ1-2; TRBD1 matches 7 bases. CDR3 length: 13 residues. From germline, CDR1 is SGHTA and CDR2 FQGTGA. With 4 bases clipped from V and 6 bases from J, the junction kept 5 bases outside the gene matches. Based on the CDR3 plus reference TRBV7-3 and TRBJ1-2, the full variable domain is GAGVSQTPSNKVTEKGKYVELRCDPISGHTALYWYRQSLGQGPEFLIYFQGTGAADDSGLPNDRFFAVRPEGSVSTLKIQRTERGDSAVYLCASSSTGRDGYTFGSGTRLTVV.

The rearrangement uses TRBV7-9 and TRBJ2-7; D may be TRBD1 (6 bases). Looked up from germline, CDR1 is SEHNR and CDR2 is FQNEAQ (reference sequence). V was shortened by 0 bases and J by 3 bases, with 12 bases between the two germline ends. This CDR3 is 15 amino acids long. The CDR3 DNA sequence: TGTGCCAGCAGCTTAGCGGGGACGGACAGCTACGAGCAGTACTTC. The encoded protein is CASSLAGTDSYEQYF.

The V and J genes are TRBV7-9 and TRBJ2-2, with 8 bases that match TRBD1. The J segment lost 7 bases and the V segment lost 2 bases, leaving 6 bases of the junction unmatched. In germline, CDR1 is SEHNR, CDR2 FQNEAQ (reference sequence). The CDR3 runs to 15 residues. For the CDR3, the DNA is TGTGCCAGCAGCTTAAACGGACAGGGAAACGGGGAGCTGTTTTTT. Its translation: CASSLNGQGNGELFF.

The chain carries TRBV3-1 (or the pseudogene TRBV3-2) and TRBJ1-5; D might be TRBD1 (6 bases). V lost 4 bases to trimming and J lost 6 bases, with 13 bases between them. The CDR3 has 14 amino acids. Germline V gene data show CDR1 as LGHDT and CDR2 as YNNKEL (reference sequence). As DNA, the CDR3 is TGTGCCAGCAGCCCCTCAGACAGGACTCAGCCCCAGCATTTT. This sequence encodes CASSPSDRTQPQHF.

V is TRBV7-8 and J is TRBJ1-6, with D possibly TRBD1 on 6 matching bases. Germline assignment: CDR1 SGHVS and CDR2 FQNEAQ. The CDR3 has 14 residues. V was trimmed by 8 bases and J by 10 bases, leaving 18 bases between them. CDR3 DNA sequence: TGTGCCAGCTGGGGGGGACACTCGGCCTCACCCCTCCACTTT. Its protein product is CASWGGHSASPLHF.

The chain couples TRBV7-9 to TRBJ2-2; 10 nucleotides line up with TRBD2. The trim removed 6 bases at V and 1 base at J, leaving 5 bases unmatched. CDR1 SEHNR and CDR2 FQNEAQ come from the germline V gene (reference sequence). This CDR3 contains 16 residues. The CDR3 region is CASSYLAGVNTGELFF. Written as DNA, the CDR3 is TGTGCCAGCAGTTACCTAGCGGGAGTGAACACCGGGGAGCTGTTTTTT.

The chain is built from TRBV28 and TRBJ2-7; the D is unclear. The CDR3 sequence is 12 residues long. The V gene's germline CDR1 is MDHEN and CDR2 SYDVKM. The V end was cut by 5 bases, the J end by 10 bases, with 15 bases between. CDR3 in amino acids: CASSPPDRSQYF. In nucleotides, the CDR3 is TGTGCCAGCAGTCCACCAGACCGGAGTCAGTACTTC. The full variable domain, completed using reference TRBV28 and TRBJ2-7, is DVKVTQSSRYLVKRTGEKVFLECVQDMDHENMFWYRQDPGLGLRLIYFSYDVKMKEKGDIPEGYSVSREKKERFSLILESASTNQTSMYLCASSPPDRSQYFGPGTRLTVT.

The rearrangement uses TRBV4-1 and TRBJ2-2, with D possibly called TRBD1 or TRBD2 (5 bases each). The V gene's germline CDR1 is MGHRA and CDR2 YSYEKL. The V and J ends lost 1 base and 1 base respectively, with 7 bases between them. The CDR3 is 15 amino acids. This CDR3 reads CASSQGGRNTGELFF. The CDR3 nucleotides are TGCGCCAGCAGCCAAGGGGGGAGGAACACCGGGGAGCTGTTTTTT.

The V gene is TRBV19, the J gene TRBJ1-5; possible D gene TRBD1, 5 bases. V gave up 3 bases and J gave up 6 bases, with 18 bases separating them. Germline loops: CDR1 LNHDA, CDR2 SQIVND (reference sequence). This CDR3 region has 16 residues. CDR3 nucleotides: TGTGCCAGTAGTATGGGGCAGGCCCTATACAGTCAGCCCCAGCATTTT. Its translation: CASSMGQALYSQPQHF. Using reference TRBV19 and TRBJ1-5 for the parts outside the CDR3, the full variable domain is DGGITQSPKYLFRKEGQNVTLSCEQNLNHDAMYWYRQDPGQGLRLIYYSQIVNDFQKGDIAEGYSVSREKKESFPLTVTSAQKNPTAFYLCASSMGQALYSQPQHFGDGTRLSIL.

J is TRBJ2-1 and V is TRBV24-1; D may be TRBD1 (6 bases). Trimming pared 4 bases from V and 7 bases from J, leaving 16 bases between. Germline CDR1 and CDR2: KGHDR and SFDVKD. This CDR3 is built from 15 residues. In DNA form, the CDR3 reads TGTGCCACCAGTGACATCGACAGGAGGTCAAATGAGCAGTTCTTC. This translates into CATSDIDRRSNEQFF.

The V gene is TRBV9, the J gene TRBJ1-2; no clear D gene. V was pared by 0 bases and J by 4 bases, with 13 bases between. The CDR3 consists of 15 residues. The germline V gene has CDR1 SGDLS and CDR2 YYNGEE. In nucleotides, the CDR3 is TGTGCCAGCAGCGTAGCGGCCGACGGGATCTATGGCTACACCTTC. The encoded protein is CASSVAADGIYGYTF.

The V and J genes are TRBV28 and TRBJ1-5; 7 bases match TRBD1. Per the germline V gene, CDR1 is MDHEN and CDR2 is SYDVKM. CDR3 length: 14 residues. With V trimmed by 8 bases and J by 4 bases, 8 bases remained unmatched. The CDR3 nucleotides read TGTGCCAGCTCTACTCCAGGGGGGAATCAGCCCCAGCATTTT. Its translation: CASSTPGGNQPQHF. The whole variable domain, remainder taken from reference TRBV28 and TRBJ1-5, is DVKVTQSSRYLVKRTGEKVFLECVQDMDHENMFWYRQDPGLGLRLIYFSYDVKMKEKGDIPEGYSVSREKKERFSLILESASTNQTSMYLCASSTPGGNQPQHFGDGTRLSIL.

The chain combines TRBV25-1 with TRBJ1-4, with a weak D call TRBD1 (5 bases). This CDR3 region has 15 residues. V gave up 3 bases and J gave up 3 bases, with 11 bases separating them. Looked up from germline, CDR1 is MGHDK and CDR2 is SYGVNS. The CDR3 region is CASSEPGASNEKLFF. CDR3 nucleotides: TGTGCCAGCAGTGAGCCCGGGGCCTCTAATGAAAAACTGTTTTTT.

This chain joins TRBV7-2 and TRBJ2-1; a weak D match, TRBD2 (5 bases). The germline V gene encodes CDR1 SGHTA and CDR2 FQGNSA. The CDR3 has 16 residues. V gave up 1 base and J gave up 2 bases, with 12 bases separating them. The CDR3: CASSLVGPGTYNEQFF. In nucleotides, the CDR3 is TGTGCCAGCAGCTTAGTGGGTCCGGGAACCTACAATGAGCAGTTCTTC.

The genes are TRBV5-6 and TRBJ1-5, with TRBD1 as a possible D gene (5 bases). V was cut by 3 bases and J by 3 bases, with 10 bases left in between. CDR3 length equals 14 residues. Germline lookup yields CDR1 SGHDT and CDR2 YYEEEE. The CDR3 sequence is CASSSTGLNQPQHF. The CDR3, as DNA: TGTGCCAGCAGCTCCACGGGGCTCAATCAGCCCCAGCATTTT. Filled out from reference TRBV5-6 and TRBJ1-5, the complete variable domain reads DAGVTQSPTHLIKTRGQQVTLRCSPKSGHDTVSWYQQALGQGPQFIFQYYEEEERQRGNFPDRFSGHQFPNYSSELNVNALLLGDSALYLCASSSTGLNQPQHFGDGTRLSIL.

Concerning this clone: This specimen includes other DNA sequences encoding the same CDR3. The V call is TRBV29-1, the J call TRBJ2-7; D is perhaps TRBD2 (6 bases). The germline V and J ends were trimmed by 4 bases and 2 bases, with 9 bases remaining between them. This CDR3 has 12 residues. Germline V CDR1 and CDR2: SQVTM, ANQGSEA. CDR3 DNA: TGCAGCGTTGCGTCGGGAGCCTACGAGCAGTACTTC. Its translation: CSVASGAYEQYF.

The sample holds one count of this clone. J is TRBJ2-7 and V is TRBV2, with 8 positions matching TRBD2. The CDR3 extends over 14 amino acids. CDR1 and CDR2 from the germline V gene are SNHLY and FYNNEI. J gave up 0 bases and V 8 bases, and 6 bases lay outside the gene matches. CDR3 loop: CASDGTRSSYEQYF. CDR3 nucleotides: TGTGCCAGCGATGGGACTAGGTCCTCCTACGAGCAGTACTTC.

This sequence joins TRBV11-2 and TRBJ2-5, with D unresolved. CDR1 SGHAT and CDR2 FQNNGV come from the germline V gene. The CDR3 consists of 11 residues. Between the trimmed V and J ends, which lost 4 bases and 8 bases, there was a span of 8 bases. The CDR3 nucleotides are TGTGCCAGCAGCTCCCGGGCCACCCAGTACTTC. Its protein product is CASSSRATQYF. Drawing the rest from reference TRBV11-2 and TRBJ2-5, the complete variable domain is EAGVAQSPRYKIIEKRQSVAFWCNPISGHATLYWYQQILGQGPKLLIQFQNNGVVDDSQLPKDRFSAERLKGVDSTLKIQPAKLEDSAVYLCASSSRATQYFGPGTRLLVL.

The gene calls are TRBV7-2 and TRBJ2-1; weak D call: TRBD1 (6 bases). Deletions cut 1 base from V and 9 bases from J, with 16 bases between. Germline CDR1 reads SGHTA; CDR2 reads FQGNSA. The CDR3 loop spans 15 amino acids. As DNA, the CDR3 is TGTGCCAGCAGCTTAGAGCGCGAGAGAGGGGGTGAGCAGTTCTTC. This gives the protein CASSLERERGGEQFF.

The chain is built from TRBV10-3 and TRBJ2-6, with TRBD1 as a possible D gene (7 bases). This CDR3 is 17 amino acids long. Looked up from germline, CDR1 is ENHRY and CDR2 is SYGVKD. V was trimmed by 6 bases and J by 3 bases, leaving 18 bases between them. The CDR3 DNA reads TGTGCCATCAGGGGGGGCCCGACAGGGAATGGGGCCAACGTCCTGACTTTC. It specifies CAIRGGPTGNGANVLTF.

CDR3 sequence (DNA): TGTGCCAGCAGTCAACGGACTGTACTTCCCCTCTACGAGCAGTACTTC. This translates into CASSQRTVLPLYEQYF. The chain carries TRBV28 and TRBJ2-7; possibly TRBD2 for D (5 bases). Germline assignment: CDR1 MDHEN and CDR2 SYDVKM. Trimming removed 5 bases at V and 3 bases at J, with 20 bases between. This CDR3 is 16 amino acids long.

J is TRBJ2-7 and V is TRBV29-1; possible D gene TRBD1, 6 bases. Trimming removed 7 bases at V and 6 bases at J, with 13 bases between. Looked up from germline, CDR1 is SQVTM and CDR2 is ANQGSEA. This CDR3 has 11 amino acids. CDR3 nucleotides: TGCAGCGCTGGGACAAGGGGCGAGCAGTACTTC. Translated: CSAGTRGEQYF.

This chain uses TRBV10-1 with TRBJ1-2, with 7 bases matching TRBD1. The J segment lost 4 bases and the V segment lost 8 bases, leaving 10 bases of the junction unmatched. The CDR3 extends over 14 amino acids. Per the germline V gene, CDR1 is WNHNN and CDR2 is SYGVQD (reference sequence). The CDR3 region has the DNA TGCGCCAGCCGGGACAGCCTAAGGGGCTATGGCTACACCTTC. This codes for CASRDSLRGYGYTF.

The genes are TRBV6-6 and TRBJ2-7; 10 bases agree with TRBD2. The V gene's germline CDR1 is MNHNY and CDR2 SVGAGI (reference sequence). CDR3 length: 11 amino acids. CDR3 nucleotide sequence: TGTGCCAGTACCGGACTAGCGGTGTCCGGGGTC. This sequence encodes CASTGLAVSGV.

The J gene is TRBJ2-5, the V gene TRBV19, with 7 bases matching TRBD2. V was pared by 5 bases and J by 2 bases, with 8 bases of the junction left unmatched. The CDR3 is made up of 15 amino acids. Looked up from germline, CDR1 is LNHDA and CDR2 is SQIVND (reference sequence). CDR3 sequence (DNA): TGTGCCAGTAGTTCCGGGACTACTAATCAAGAGACCCAGTACTTC. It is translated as CASSSGTTNQETQYF.

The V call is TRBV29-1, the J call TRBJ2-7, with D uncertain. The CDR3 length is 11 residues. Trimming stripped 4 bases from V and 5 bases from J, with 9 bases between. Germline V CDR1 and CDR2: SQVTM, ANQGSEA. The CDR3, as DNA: TGCAGCGTTGGTCAGTCCCACGAGCAGTACTTC. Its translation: CSVGQSHEQYF.